The present T cell receptor (beta chain) was sequenced within a study of blood T cell repertoires in COVID-19. This clone was recorded only once. Trimming stripped 4 bases from V and 3 bases from J, with 19 bases between. This CDR3 contains 16 residues. Per the germline V gene, CDR1 is SGHRS and CDR2 is YFSETQ. This table comes from immunoSEQ multiplex PCR, and its TCRdb copy is limited to in-frame clones, with some not included. The data show 300,000 or so clones, around 84% seen once. The clonotype comes from a woman under 30 who had recovered from COVID-19. The chain carries TRBV5-1 and TRBJ1-2; a possible D gene is TRBD1 (5 bases). The material sequenced was PBMCs or T cells enriched from blood (not recorded which). This chain's CDR3 is CASSLSSGTTDYGYTF. In nucleotides, the CDR3 is TGCGCCAGCAGCCTATCTTCAGGGACTACGGACTATGGCTACACCTTC.